This TCR beta chain originates from a study of T cell responses to AZD1222 COVID-19 vaccine. General study points: Only 5 or 6 people who got AZD1222 tested seropositive at baseline. The donor group comprised mostly white British people and more females; the analysis possibly underestimated clonal diversity. The repertoires were collected only after the peak T cell response.

This CDR3 region has 12 residues. V lost 1 base and J lost 9, with 9 bases in between. The germline V gene has CDR1 SGHAT and CDR2 FQNNGV. Concerning this clone: Its target is unknown.

Assay: immunoSEQ multiplex PCR; the TCRdb copy retains only in-frame clones and omits some. Among 150,000 or so clones listed, roughly 90% were seen once. The sequence derives from an adult who received the AZD1222 COVID-19 vaccine. Here the sequenced sample was peripheral blood, taken 28 days after the second AZD1222 dose. The chain has TRBV11-2 and TRBJ1-2; D might be TRBD1 (5 bases). The CDR3 protein is CASSLGGPSYTF. The CDR3 bases are TGTGCCAGCAGCTTAGGGGGACCTAGCTACACCTTC.